Shown below are 6 T cell receptor beta chains from a single sample sequenced in a study of CD8 T cells in Susac syndrome (dated by TCRdb to about 2019). The protocol used for the library was the immunoSEQ multiplex PCR assay. RNA was extracted with the RNeasy kit and about 0.5 to 1 ug was reverse transcribed using random hexamers. TCRdb reprocessing: public reads trimmed at Q25 with fastp, clones called with MiXCR, in-frame beta chains kept. Here each entry gathers all rows of one CDR3 protein and keeps the most common genes and DNA. The sample records 110,000 or so distinct CDR3 sequences, 80% to 95% of which are singletons. 0.14% of the sample comes from the top ten. Sequencing used CD4+ T cells from PBMCs. These receptors all stem from a human donor in good health.

V usage is TRBV3-1 and J usage is TRBJ2-5, with unresolved D. CDR3 length: 14 amino acids. Germline V CDR1 and CDR2: LGHDT, YNNKEL (reference sequence). V was trimmed by 3 bases and J by 2 bases, leaving 10 bases between them. CDR3 DNA sequence: TGTGCCAGCAGCCACGAAGACCGGCAAGAGACCCAGTACTTC. This translates into CASSHEDRQETQYF.

This chain joins TRBV7-2 and TRBJ2-1; 10 nucleotides agree with TRBD2. The CDR3 extends over 15 amino acids. CDR1 and CDR2 from the germline V gene are SGHTA and FQGNSA. The ends lost 3 bases at V and 9 bases at J; junction bases unmatched: 8. The CDR3 sequence: CASSFGLAGVSEQFF. The CDR3 DNA sequence: TGTGCCAGCAGCTTCGGCCTAGCGGGAGTCAGTGAGCAGTTCTTC.

The rearrangement links TRBV7-9 to TRBJ2-2; TRBD1 or TRBD2 may be the D gene (5 bases each). Germline V gene sequence: CDR1 SEHNR, CDR2 FQNEAQ (reference sequence). The CDR3 is 14 amino acids. Trimming removed 7 bases from V and 6 bases from J, with 15 bases in between. CDR3 sequence reads: CASTTTWGSGELFF. CDR3 DNA sequence: TGTGCCAGCACCACAACCTGGGGGTCCGGGGAGCTGTTTTTT. Drawing the rest from reference TRBV7-9 and TRBJ2-2, the complete variable domain is DTGVSQNPRHKITKRGQNVTFRCDPISEHNRLYWYRQTLGQGPEFLTYFQNEAQLEKSRLLSDRFSAERPKGSFSTLEIQRTEQGDSAMYLCASTTTWGSGELFFGEGSRLTVL.

The sample holds one count of this clonotype. The rearrangement uses TRBV6-5 and TRBJ1-1; D might be TRBD1 (5 bases). V was trimmed by 2 bases and J by 6 bases, leaving 7 bases between them. The CDR3 is 12 residues long. Germline assignment: CDR1 MNHEY and CDR2 SVGAGI. CDR3 sequence (DNA): TGTGCCAGCAGTTACGTGGGGGCTGAAGCTTTCTTT. It yields the protein CASSYVGAEAFF.

The chain links TRBV7-2 to TRBJ2-1, with D unresolved. This CDR3 spans 15 amino acids. Trimming left V 0 bases short and J 1 base short, with 7 bases between. The V gene's germline CDR1 is SGHTA and CDR2 FQGNSA. For the CDR3, the DNA is TGTGCCAGCAGCTTAGCGTTAGCATCCTACAATGAGCAGTTCTTC. Protein product: CASSLALASYNEQFF.

The chain is built from TRBV4-2 and TRBJ2-7; D remains unclear. V lost 1 base to trimming and J lost 6 bases, with 7 bases between them. CDR1 LGHNA and CDR2 YNFKEQ come from the germline V gene. The length of the CDR3 is 12 residues. The CDR3 is CASSQGYAEQYF. DNA of the CDR3: TGTGCCAGCAGCCAAGGCTATGCCGAGCAGTACTTC.